The rows below give T cell receptor beta chains drawn from one sample of a study of cytomegalovirus exposure and HLA in healthy donors. Clones were read by immunoSEQ multiplex PCR, and TCRdb kept only the in-frame ones, dropping some. The data contain approximately 110,000 clones, around 78% of them singletons. The sequenced material came from PBMCs. All receptors derive from a man aged 35 to 55 in good health and CMV-seronegative. The CDR3 runs from the conserved cysteine through the conserved F or W. Fields, in order: V gene, CDR3 length, D gene, CDR3 protein. D genes are given only for firm matches.

v_call: TRBV7-6; cdr3_length: 16; d_call: .; cdr3_aa: CASSLSEGTEAYEQYF
v_call: TRBV6-1; cdr3_length: 14; d_call: .; cdr3_aa: CASMDRGPTDTQYF
v_call: TRBV7-2; cdr3_length: 11; d_call: .; cdr3_aa: CASSELETQYF
v_call: TRBV6-1; cdr3_length: 15; d_call: .; cdr3_aa: CASSEAPTTSGTQYF
v_call: TRBV28; cdr3_length: 14; d_call: TRBD1; cdr3_aa: CASSTGGEGSPLHF
v_call: TRBV7-2; cdr3_length: 14; d_call: .; cdr3_aa: CASSLAGAGNTIYF
v_call: TRBV20-1; cdr3_length: 11; d_call: .; cdr3_aa: CSANPNTEAFF
v_call: TRBV6-1; cdr3_length: 13; d_call: .; cdr3_aa: CASIQGTIHEQYF
v_call: TRBV28; cdr3_length: 17; d_call: TRBD2; cdr3_aa: CASSLYLPSGNTDTQYF
v_call: TRBV5-6; cdr3_length: 18; d_call: TRBD1; cdr3_aa: CASSLMTGGPRMDYGYTF
v_call: TRBV4-2; cdr3_length: 13; d_call: .; cdr3_aa: CASSLLNTGELFF
v_call: TRBV5-1; cdr3_length: 17; d_call: .; cdr3_aa: CASSLLTTGRSTDTQYF
v_call: TRBV25-1; cdr3_length: 16; d_call: TRBD1; cdr3_aa: CASSEPGTGAADTQYF
v_call: TRBV9; cdr3_length: 14; d_call: .; cdr3_aa: CASSVVGLGETQHF
v_call: TRBV6-1; cdr3_length: 13; d_call: .; cdr3_aa: CASSLDRGYEQYF
v_call: TRBV6-1; cdr3_length: 18; d_call: TRBD1; cdr3_aa: CASSATGTGSSGANVLTF
v_call: TRBV5-4; cdr3_length: 13; d_call: .; cdr3_aa: CASSQRSLTEAFF
v_call: TRBV6-5; cdr3_length: 12; d_call: .; cdr3_aa: CASRSTSNEQFF
v_call: TRBV5-6; cdr3_length: 11; d_call: .; cdr3_aa: CASSLGHGYTF
v_call: TRBV11-1; cdr3_length: 15; d_call: .; cdr3_aa: CASSSSVSGANVLTF
v_call: TRBV7-9; cdr3_length: 14; d_call: .; cdr3_aa: CASSLSQGPQEQYF
v_call: TRBV4-3; cdr3_length: 16; d_call: .; cdr3_aa: CASSQFRDIAGSPLHF
v_call: TRBV29-1; cdr3_length: 13; d_call: TRBD1; cdr3_aa: CSVSGQGAEKLFF
v_call: TRBV5-4; cdr3_length: 15; d_call: TRBD1; cdr3_aa: CASSPTGGGYNEQFF
v_call: TRBV11-2; cdr3_length: 16; d_call: TRBD2; cdr3_aa: CASSSTIGRGGNEQFF
v_call: TRBV7-2; cdr3_length: 15; d_call: .; cdr3_aa: CASRLTTGGNAEAFF
v_call: TRBV4-2; cdr3_length: 14; d_call: .; cdr3_aa: CASSQDHQGDTQYF
v_call: TRBV10-3; cdr3_length: 14; d_call: .; cdr3_aa: CAISVDRTNYGYTF
v_call: TRBV5-1; cdr3_length: 12; d_call: .; cdr3_aa: CASSLRGAEQYF
v_call: TRBV9; cdr3_length: 16; d_call: .; cdr3_aa: CASSSPRRGTTGELFF